Each of the 6 T cell receptor beta chains below was sequenced from the same sample in a study of blood T cell repertoires in COVID-19. Profiling relied on immunoSEQ multiplex PCR, and the TCRdb table lists in-frame clones only, not all of them. The profile shows some 150,000 clones, 60% to 85% of them singletons. Sequencing input: peripheral blood. These receptors all come from a man in his forties or fifties with active or convalescent COVID-19.

The CDR3 DNA follows: TGCAGCGTTACTAGCGGGATCGATGAGCAGTTCTTC. Protein sequence: CSVTSGIDEQFF. The J gene is TRBJ2-1, the V gene TRBV29-1, with 10 nucleotides matching TRBD2. Losses at the gene ends were 5 bases for V and 8 bases for J; bases not matched to a gene: 3. In germline, CDR1 is SQVTM, CDR2 ANQGSEA. The CDR3 covers 12 residues.

About this clone itself: Other DNA variants within this sample encode the same CDR3. The V and J genes are TRBV7-3 and TRBJ1-1; 9 nucleotides line up with TRBD1. In germline, CDR1 is SGHTA, CDR2 FQGTGA. The ends lost 5 bases at V and 5 bases at J; junction bases unmatched: 6. CDR3 length: 14 amino acids. As DNA, the CDR3 is TGTGCCAGCAGCGGACAGGGGCCGGGGACTGAAGCTTTCTTT. It yields the protein CASSGQGPGTEAFF.

This clone has a single count. The chain has TRBV29-1 and TRBJ2-5; 8 nucleotides align to TRBD1. Germline CDR1 is SQVTM and CDR2 is ANQGSEA. CDR3 length equals 15 residues. Trimming removed 3 bases from V and 1 base from J; junction bases left unmatched: 7. This CDR3 is CSVEGTGPIQETQYF. The CDR3, as DNA: TGCAGCGTTGAGGGGACAGGACCCATCCAAGAGACCCAGTACTTC.

The J gene is TRBJ1-5, the V gene TRBV10-3; 7 bases match TRBD1. Germline CDR1 is ENHRY and CDR2 is SYGVKD. The length of the CDR3 is 14 residues. V lost 3 bases to trimming and J lost 8 bases; unmatched junction nucleotides: 7. CDR3 sequence: CAISEDDRVKPQHF. In DNA, the CDR3 is TGTGCCATCAGTGAAGACGACAGGGTTAAGCCCCAGCATTTT.

For the CDR3, the DNA is TGTGCCAGTAGTATCCCCCACGGGGAGGGCAATCAGCCCCAGCATTTT. It translates to CASSIPHGEGNQPQHF. The V gene is TRBV19, the J gene TRBJ1-5; D remains unclear. Germline V lookup: CDR1 LNHDA, CDR2 SQIVND (reference sequence). The germline V and J ends were trimmed by 3 bases and 2 bases, with 14 bases remaining between them. This CDR3 has 16 amino acids.

This sequence joins TRBV9 and TRBJ2-5, with 11 bases lining up with TRBD2. Per germline, CDR1 SGDLS and CDR2 YYNGEE. The CDR3 is 14 residues long. V lost 5 bases, J lost 5 bases, and 5 bases stayed unmatched. The CDR3 protein is CASSPGLAGETQYF. DNA of the CDR3: TGTGCCAGCAGTCCAGGACTAGCGGGCGAGACCCAGTACTTC.